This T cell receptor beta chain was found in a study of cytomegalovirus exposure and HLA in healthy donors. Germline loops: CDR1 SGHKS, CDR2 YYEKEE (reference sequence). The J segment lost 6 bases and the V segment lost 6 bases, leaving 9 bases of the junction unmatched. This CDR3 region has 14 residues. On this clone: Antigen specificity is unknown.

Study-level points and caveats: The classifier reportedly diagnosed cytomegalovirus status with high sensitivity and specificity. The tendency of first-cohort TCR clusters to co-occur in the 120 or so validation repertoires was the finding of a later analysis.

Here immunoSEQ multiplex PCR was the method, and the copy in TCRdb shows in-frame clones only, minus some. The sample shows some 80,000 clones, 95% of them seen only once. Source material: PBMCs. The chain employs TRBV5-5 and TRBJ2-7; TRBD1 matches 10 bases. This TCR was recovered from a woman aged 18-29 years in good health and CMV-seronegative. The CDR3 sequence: CASTAGTGVAEQYF. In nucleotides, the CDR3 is TGTGCCAGCACGGCCGGGACAGGGGTGGCCGAGCAGTACTTC.